This record covers a single T cell receptor beta chain. Its antigen is unknown. Different DNA sequences within this sample yield the same CDR3. This specimen belongs to a study of shared clonotypes between healthy human individuals. Notes on the study in general: Blood alone was sampled, and tissue repertoires likely differ. Unshared clonotypes carried lower generation probabilities than those common to all four donors.

Profiling relied on immunoSEQ multiplex PCR, and the TCRdb table lists in-frame clones only, not all of them. The sample consists of about 2.3 million clones, 85% to 95% of them appearing once. V lost 0 bases to trimming and J lost 6 bases, with 3 bases between them. Germline values: CDR1 SGHRS, CDR2 YFSETQ. This CDR3 contains 12 residues. The sample consisted of naive CD4+ T cells from PBMCs. Subset of the sample: CD45RA+ positively selected. The V gene is TRBV5-1, the J gene TRBJ2-2; D gene unclear. The sequence came from a man aged 18 to 29 in good health. Some clones in this sample may be carry-over from other donors' samples. CDR3 region: CASSLGAGELFF. CDR3 in DNA: TGCGCCAGCAGCTTGGGGGCCGGGGAGCTGTTTTTT.